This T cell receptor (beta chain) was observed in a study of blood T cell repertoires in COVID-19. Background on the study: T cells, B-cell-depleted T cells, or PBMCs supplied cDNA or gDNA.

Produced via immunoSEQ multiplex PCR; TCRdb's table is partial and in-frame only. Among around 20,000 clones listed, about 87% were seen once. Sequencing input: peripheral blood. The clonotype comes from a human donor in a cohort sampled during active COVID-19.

CDR3 in amino acids: CASPFPYGGRGNEQFF. As DNA, the CDR3 is TGTGCCAGCCCATTTCCTTATGGGGGCAGGGGGAATGAGCAGTTCTTC. The chain employs TRBV2 and TRBJ2-1; 7 nucleotides align to TRBD1. The CDR3 length is 16 residues. V lost 8 bases and J lost 7; bases outside the gene matches: 17. From germline, CDR1 is SNHLY and CDR2 FYNNEI. The full variable domain, with the rest looked up from reference TRBV2 and TRBJ2-1, is EPEVTQTPSHQVTQMGQEVILRCVPISNHLYFYWYRQILGQKVEFLVSFYNNEISEKSEIFDDQFSVERPDGSNFTLKIRSTKLEDSAMYFCASPFPYGGRGNEQFFGPGTRLTVL.